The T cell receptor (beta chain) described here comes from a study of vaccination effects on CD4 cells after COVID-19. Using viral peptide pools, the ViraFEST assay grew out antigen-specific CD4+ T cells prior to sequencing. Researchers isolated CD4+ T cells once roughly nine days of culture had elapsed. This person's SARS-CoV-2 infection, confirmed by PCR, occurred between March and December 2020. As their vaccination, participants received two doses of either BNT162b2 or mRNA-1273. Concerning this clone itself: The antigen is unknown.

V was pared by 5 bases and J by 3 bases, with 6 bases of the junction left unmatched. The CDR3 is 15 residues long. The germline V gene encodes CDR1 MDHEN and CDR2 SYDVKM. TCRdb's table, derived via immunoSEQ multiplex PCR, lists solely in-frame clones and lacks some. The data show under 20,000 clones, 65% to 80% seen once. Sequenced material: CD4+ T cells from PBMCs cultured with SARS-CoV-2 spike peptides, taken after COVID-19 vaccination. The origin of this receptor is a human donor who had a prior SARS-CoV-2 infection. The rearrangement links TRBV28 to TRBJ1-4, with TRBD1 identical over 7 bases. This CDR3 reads CASSSPDRSNEKLFF. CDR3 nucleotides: TGTGCCAGCAGTAGCCCGGACAGGTCTAATGAAAAACTGTTTTTT.